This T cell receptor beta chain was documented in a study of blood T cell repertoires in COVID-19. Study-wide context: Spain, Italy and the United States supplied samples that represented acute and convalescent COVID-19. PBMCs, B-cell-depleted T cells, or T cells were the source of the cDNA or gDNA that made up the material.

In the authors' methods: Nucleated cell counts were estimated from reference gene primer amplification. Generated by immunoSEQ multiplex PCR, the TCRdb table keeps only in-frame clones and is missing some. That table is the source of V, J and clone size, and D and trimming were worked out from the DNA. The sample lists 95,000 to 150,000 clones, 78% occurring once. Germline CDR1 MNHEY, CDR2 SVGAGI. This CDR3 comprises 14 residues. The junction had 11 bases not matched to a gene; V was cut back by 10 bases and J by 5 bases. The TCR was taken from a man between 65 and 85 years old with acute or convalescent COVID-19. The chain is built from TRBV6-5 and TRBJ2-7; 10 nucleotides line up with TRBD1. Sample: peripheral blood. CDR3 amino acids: CATARQGALDEQYF. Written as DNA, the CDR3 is TGTGCCACTGCCCGACAGGGGGCGCTGGACGAGCAGTACTTC.